This entry concerns a single T cell receptor (beta chain). The target antigen is unknown. Sequencing targeted expressed TCRB transcripts, as all isolated RNA had been reverse transcribed. This table comes from immunoSEQ multiplex PCR, and its TCRdb copy is limited to in-frame clones, with some not included. The sample has 300,000 to 350,000 clones; 6.5% to 10% are singletons. These data come from a study of beta chain features in type 1 diabetes. Turning to the study itself: Examination of sorted cells across all samples involved more than 85,000,000 cells.

General study results and limits: There was a moderate but significant shortening of TCRB CDR3s in all four CD4+ subsets of Type 1 diabetes patients.

Germline V gives CDR1 LNHNV, CDR2 YYDKDF (reference sequence). The CDR3 spans 14 residues. V shed 1 base and J shed 1 base, with 8 bases lying between them. Source material: central memory CD4+ T cells from blood. This sequence was found in a woman between 18 and 29 years old in good health. The genes are TRBV15 and TRBJ2-7; D not certain. The CDR3 protein is CATSRGGQSYEQYF. The CDR3 coding sequence is TGTGCCACCAGCAGAGGCGGCCAGTCCTACGAGCAGTACTTC.